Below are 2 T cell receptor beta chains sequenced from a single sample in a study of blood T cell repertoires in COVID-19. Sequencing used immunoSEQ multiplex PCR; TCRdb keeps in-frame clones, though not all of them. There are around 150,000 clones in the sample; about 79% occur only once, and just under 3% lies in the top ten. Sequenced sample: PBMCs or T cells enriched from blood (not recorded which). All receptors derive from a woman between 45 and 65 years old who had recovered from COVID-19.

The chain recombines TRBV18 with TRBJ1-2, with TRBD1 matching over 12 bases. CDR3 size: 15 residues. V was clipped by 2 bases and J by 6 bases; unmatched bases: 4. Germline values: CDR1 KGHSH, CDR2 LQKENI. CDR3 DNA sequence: TGTGCCAGCTCACCAGGGGACAGGGGGCTTAATGGCTACACCTTC. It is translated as CASSPGDRGLNGYTF.

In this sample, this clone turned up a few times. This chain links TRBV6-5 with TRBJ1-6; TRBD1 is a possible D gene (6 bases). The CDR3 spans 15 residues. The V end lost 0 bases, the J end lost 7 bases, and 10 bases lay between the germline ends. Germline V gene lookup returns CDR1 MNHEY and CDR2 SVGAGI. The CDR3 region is CASSYSPGENSPLHF. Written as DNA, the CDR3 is TGTGCCAGCAGTTACTCGCCAGGGGAGAATTCACCCCTCCACTTT.